These T cell receptor beta chains were read from a single sample in a study of blood T cell repertoires in COVID-19. Method: immunoSEQ multiplex PCR; TCRdb's copy keeps in-frame clones and lacks some. The repertoire holds about 68,000 clones, with nearly 90% as singletons. Specimen: peripheral blood. The source of these receptors is a man in his fifties with active COVID-19. Each CDR3 is given with its conserved first and last residue. D genes are given only for firm matches. Where a row states a size, it is once, few, many or the class of an expanded clone; other rows omit it.

cdr3_aa cdr3_nt v_call d_call clone_size cdr3_length j_call
CASSLGSGYGYTF TGTGCCAGCAGTTTAGGCTCAGGGTATGGCTACACCTTC TRBV6-6 - - 13 TRBJ1-2
CASSRDNFDPNEKLFF TGTGCCAGCAGCCGGGACAACTTTGACCCTAATGAAAAACTGTTTTTT TRBV7-2 - - 16 TRBJ1-4
CASGTSGGIYNEQFF TGTGCCAGTGGGACTAGCGGGGGGATCTACAATGAGCAGTTCTTC TRBV19 TRBD2 - 15 TRBJ2-1
CATSRGDRGDTQYF TGTGCCACCAGCAGAGGGGACAGGGGAGATACGCAGTATTTT TRBV15 TRBD1 - 14 TRBJ2-3
CASSLLRDSGELFF TGTGCCAGCTCACTACTCAGGGATTCCGGGGAGCTGTTTTTT TRBV18 - - 14 TRBJ2-2
CATKSGAETQYF TGTGCCACCAAGTCGGGAGCCGAGACCCAGTACTTC TRBV27 - - 12 TRBJ2-5
CASSQDWFPTRANVLTF TGCGCCAGCAGCCAAGACTGGTTCCCAACACGGGCCAACGTCCTGACTTTC TRBV4-3 - - 17 TRBJ2-6
CASSPRQGYHEQFF TGTGCCAGCAGCCCCAGACAGGGATACCATGAGCAGTTCTTC TRBV7-6 TRBD1 - 14 TRBJ2-1
CASSQAQEQFF TGTGCCAGCAGCCAAGCACAGGAGCAGTTCTTC TRBV3-1/TRBV3-2 - - 11 TRBJ2-1
CASSLVGVAGVTQYF TGTGCCAGCAGCTTGGTTGGAGTAGCGGGGGTTACGCAGTATTTT TRBV5-6 TRBD2 - 15 TRBJ2-3
CASSLDDRVPAREYF TGTGCCAGCAGCTTGGATGATAGGGTCCCCGCGCGGGAGTACTTC TRBV5-5 - - 15 TRBJ2-7
CASSGGIEAFF TGTGCCAGCAGTGGAGGGATTGAAGCTTTCTTT TRBV2 - - 11 TRBJ1-1
CASSTSSGANVLTF TGTGCCAGCAGCACCAGTTCTGGGGCCAACGTCCTGACTTTC TRBV3-1/TRBV3-2 - - 14 TRBJ2-6
CASSRLSRVGNTIYF TGTGCCAGCAGCCGCCTCTCGAGGGTTGGAAACACCATATATTTT TRBV6-5 - once 15 TRBJ1-3
CASSLDQNYGYTF TGTGCCAGCAGCTTAGACCAGAACTATGGCTACACCTTC TRBV7-8 - - 13 TRBJ1-2
CSVESSGNTIYF TGCAGCGTTGAATCGTCTGGAAACACCATATATTTT TRBV29-1 - - 12 TRBJ1-3
CASSEGTGGETQYF TGCGCCAGCAGCGAGGGGACTGGCGGGGAGACGCAGTATTTT TRBV5-1 - - 14 TRBJ2-3
CASSQDSGGTGELFF TGCGCCAGCAGCCAAGATTCGGGGGGCACCGGGGAGCTGTTTTTT TRBV4-3 TRBD2 - 15 TRBJ2-2
CASSLNGGEETQYF TGTGCCAGCAGCCTCAACGGAGGAGAAGAGACCCAGTACTTC TRBV3-1/TRBV3-2 - - 14 TRBJ2-5
CASSFGDRVYNEQFF TGTGCCAGCAGTTTCGGAGACAGAGTATACAATGAGCAGTTCTTC TRBV27 - - 15 TRBJ2-1
CASSPPRGGHYNSPLHF TGTGCCAGCAGTCCCCCCCGAGGCGGCCACTATAATTCACCCCTCCACTTT TRBV25-1 - once 17 TRBJ1-6
CASSSSRTGGTEAFF TGTGCCAGCAGTTCCTCCCGTACAGGGGGGACTGAAGCTTTCTTT TRBV27 TRBD1 - 15 TRBJ1-1
CASTSSGGPTDTQYF TGTGCCAGCACCTCCTCGGGGGGGCCCACAGATACGCAGTATTTT TRBV6-5 TRBD2 - 15 TRBJ2-3
CASSQDLGGGGGYTF TGCGCCAGCAGCCAAGACCTGGGTGGGGGCGGGGGCTACACCTTC TRBV4-3 - - 15 TRBJ1-2
CASSLTGQRGETQYF TGTGCCAGCAGCTTAACTGGCCAGCGGGGGGAGACCCAGTACTTC TRBV7-3 TRBD2 few 15 TRBJ2-5
CSVSTGATGGTGELFF TGCAGCGTTTCGACAGGGGCGACCGGAGGGACCGGGGAGCTGTTTTTT TRBV29-1 TRBD1 - 16 TRBJ2-2
CASTRGDRQETQYF TGTGCCAGCACCAGGGGGGACAGACAAGAGACCCAGTACTTC TRBV7-8 - - 14 TRBJ2-5
CASSYRTGRFDGYTF TGTGCCAGCAGCTACAGGACAGGGAGATTTGATGGCTACACCTTC TRBV5-4 TRBD1 - 15 TRBJ1-2
CASSFSSGSAGNTQYF TGTGCCAGCAGCTTCTCTAGCGGGAGCGCAGGTAATACGCAGTATTTT TRBV5-6 TRBD2 few 16 TRBJ2-3
CASTRQGGVYGYTF TGTGCCAGCACCCGACAGGGGGGGGTCTATGGCTACACCTTC TRBV5-4 TRBD1 - 14 TRBJ1-2
CASSPGGNSPLHF TGTGCCAGCAGCCCAGGGGGGAATTCACCCCTCCACTTT TRBV12-3/TRBV12-4 TRBD1 - 13 TRBJ1-6
CASSLFGGGGNNEQFF TGTGCCAGCAGCCTATTTGGCGGGGGGGGAAACAATGAGCAGTTCTTC TRBV11-3 TRBD2 - 16 TRBJ2-1
CASSRQGNGGYTF TGTGCCAGCAGCCGACAGGGAAATGGTGGCTACACCTTC TRBV2 TRBD1 - 13 TRBJ1-2
CASGRDAGNTIYF TGTGCCAGCGGCAGGGATGCTGGAAACACCATATATTTT TRBV5-6 - - 13 TRBJ1-3
CASSFSGDTEAFF TGCGCCAGCAGCTTCTCGGGGGACACTGAAGCTTTCTTT TRBV5-1 - few 13 TRBJ1-1
CASSYSLHRGNGYTF TGTGCCAGCAGTTACTCGTTGCACAGGGGCAATGGCTACACCTTC TRBV6-2/TRBV6-3 TRBD1 - 15 TRBJ1-2
CASSSKTSGGPNEQFF TGTGCCAGCAGCTCCAAGACTAGCGGGGGCCCAAATGAGCAGTTCTTC TRBV11-3 TRBD2 once 16 TRBJ2-1
CASSERLGSSGYPYF TGTGCCAGCAGTGAAAGATTGGGCTCTAGCGGGTATCCGTACTTC TRBV2 TRBD2 - 15 TRBJ2-5
CSGTDNEQFF TGCAGCGGGACAGACAATGAGCAGTTCTTC TRBV29-1 - - 10 TRBJ2-1
CASSLVPGLSTEAFF TGTGCCAGCAGTTTGGTTCCAGGCCTTTCCACTGAAGCTTTCTTT TRBV27 - - 15 TRBJ1-1
CASSPQGFGGELFF TGTGCCAGCAGTCCACAGGGGTTCGGCGGGGAGCTGTTTTTT TRBV6-4 TRBD1 - 14 TRBJ2-2
CASSYGLSLHF TGTGCCAGCAGTTACGGGCTTTCCCTCCACTTT TRBV6-2/TRBV6-3 - once 11 TRBJ1-6
CASSEGQANTGELFF TGCGCCAGCAGTGAGGGACAGGCGAACACCGGGGAGCTGTTTTTT TRBV10-1 TRBD1 - 15 TRBJ2-2
CASSVEVTGYEQFF TGTGCCAGCAGCGTAGAGGTCACGGGTTATGAGCAGTTCTTC TRBV9 - - 14 TRBJ2-1
CASGFGLAGGITDTQYF TGTGCTAGTGGTTTTGGACTAGCGGGGGGGATCACAGATACGCAGTATTTT TRBV12-5 TRBD2 once 17 TRBJ2-3
CASSILDRDFQPQHF TGTGCCAGTAGTATTTTGGACAGGGATTTTCAGCCCCAGCATTTT TRBV19 TRBD1 - 15 TRBJ1-5
CASSLVRGTDTQYF TGCGCCAGCAGCTTGGTGAGGGGCACAGATACGCAGTATTTT TRBV5-1 - - 14 TRBJ2-3
CASSPIDREKGYEQYF TGTGCCAGCAGCCCCATAGACAGGGAAAAGGGTTACGAGCAGTACTTC TRBV7-9 TRBD1 - 16 TRBJ2-7
CASQGGQTNTEAFF TGTGCCAGCCAAGGTGGACAAACCAACACTGAAGCTTTCTTT TRBV7-9 - - 14 TRBJ1-1
CASSPRQGGETEAFF TGTGCCAGCTCACCAAGGCAGGGCGGGGAGACTGAAGCTTTCTTT TRBV18 - - 15 TRBJ1-1
CASSQEAGVNNEQFF TGCGCCAGCAGCCAAGAGGCCGGGGTTAATAATGAGCAGTTCTTC TRBV4-3 - - 15 TRBJ2-1
CASSDVAAPNTGELFF TGTGCCAGCAGCGACGTAGCGGCCCCGAACACCGGGGAGCTGTTTTTT TRBV6-2/TRBV6-3 - few 16 TRBJ2-2
CSVRAGGRHNEQFF TGCAGCGTTAGGGCGGGGGGGCGGCACAATGAGCAGTTCTTC TRBV29-1 TRBD2 - 14 TRBJ2-1
CASSTAPLLVGGYTF TGTGCCAGCAGTACCGCCCCTCTGCTCGTCGGGGGCTACACCTTC TRBV6-2/TRBV6-3 - - 15 TRBJ1-2
CASSTAGTGDYGYTF TGTGCCAGCAGCACAGCCGGGACAGGGGACTATGGCTACACCTTC TRBV5-6 TRBD1 - 15 TRBJ1-2
CASRLADITDTQYF TGTGCCAGCAGACTAGCGGACATCACAGATACGCAGTATTTT TRBV5-6 TRBD2 - 14 TRBJ2-3
CASRGTANTGELFF TGTGCCAGCAGGGGGACAGCAAACACCGGGGAGCTGTTTTTT TRBV9 TRBD1 - 14 TRBJ2-2
CASSYSRAGSRGYTF TGTGCCAGCAGTTACTCGAGGGCAGGTAGTCGGGGCTACACCTTC TRBV6-5 - - 15 TRBJ1-2
CASSPGQRPNEQFF TGTGCCAGCAGTCCCGGACAGCGACCCAATGAGCAGTTCTTC TRBV6-5 - - 14 TRBJ2-1